This T cell receptor beta chain came from a study of PD-L1 blockade in urothelial cancer. This table comes from immunoSEQ multiplex PCR, and its TCRdb copy is limited to in-frame clones, with some not included. The sample lists under 90,000 clones; 90% were seen once. The CDR3 sequence is 16 residues long. CDR1 is SGHTA and CDR2 is FQGNSA in the germline V gene. Trimming shortened V by 5 bases and J by 0 bases, and 11 bases separated the two germline ends. The chain combines TRBV7-2 with TRBJ2-6; D perhaps matches TRBD1 (6 bases). This receptor was identified in a man between 60 and 70 years old with urothelial cancer. The material sequenced was PBMCs, taken around atezolizumab (anti-PD-L1) treatment. The CDR3 protein is CASSPRGSSGANVLTF. In nucleotides, the CDR3 is TGTGCCAGCAGCCCAAGGGGGAGCTCTGGGGCCAACGTCCTGACTTTC. The complete variable domain, with remaining parts taken from reference TRBV7-2 and TRBJ2-6, reads GAGVSQSPSNKVTEKGKDVELRCDPISGHTALYWYRQSLGQGLEFLIYFQGNSAPDKSGLPSDRFSAERTGGSVSTLTIQRTQQEDSAVYLCASSPRGSSGANVLTFGAGSRLTVL.